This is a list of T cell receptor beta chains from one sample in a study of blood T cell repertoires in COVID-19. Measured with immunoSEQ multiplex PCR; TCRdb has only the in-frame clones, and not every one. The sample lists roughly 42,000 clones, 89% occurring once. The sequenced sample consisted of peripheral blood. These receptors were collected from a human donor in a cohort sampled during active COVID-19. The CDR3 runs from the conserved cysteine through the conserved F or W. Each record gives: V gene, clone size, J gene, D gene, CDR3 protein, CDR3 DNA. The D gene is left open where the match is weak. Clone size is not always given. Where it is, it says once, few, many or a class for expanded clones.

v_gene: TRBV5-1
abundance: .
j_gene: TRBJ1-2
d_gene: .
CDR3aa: CASSAGATSYGYTF
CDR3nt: TGCGCCAGCAGCGCGGGGGCGACTAGCTATGGCTACACCTTC

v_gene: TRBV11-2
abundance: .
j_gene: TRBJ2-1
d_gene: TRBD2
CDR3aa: CASSLVPGTSGGAVNEQFF
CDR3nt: TGTGCCAGCAGCTTAGTCCCCGGGACTAGCGGGGGGGCGGTCAATGAGCAGTTCTTC

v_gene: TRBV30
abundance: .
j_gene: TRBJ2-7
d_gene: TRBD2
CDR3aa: CAWRGYSGRTYEQYF
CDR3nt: TGTGCCTGGAGGGGTTATAGCGGGAGGACCTACGAGCAGTACTTC

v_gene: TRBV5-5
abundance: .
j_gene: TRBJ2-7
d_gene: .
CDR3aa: CASSLATGVEQYF
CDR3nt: TGTGCCAGCAGCTTGGCCACGGGGGTCGAGCAGTACTTC

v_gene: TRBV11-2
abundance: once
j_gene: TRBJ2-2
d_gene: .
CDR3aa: CASSLAVTRGTGELFF
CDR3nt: TGTGCCAGCAGCTTAGCTGTGACTAGGGGCACCGGGGAGCTGTTTTTT

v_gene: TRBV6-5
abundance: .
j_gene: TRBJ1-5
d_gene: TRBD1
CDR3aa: CASREDRAQPQHF
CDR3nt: TGTGCCAGCAGAGAGGACAGGGCCCAGCCCCAGCATTTT

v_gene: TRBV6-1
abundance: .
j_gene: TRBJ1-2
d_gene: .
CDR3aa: CASSEGQTNYGYTF
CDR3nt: TGTGCCAGCAGTGAAGGACAGACTAACTATGGCTACACCTTC

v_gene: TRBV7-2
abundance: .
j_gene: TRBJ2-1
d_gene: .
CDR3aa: CASSRTARSTDEQFF
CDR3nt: TGTGCCAGCAGCCGGACAGCTAGATCGACCGATGAGCAGTTCTTC

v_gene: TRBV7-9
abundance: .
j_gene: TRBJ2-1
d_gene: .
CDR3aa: CASRSAEGHPYNEQFF
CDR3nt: TGTGCCAGCAGATCCGCTGAGGGACACCCCTACAATGAGCAGTTCTTC

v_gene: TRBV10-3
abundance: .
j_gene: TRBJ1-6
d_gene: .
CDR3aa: CAIAPGEGTQRWSPLHF
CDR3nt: TGTGCCATCGCGCCAGGGGAGGGTACCCAGCGGTGGTCACCCCTCCACTTT

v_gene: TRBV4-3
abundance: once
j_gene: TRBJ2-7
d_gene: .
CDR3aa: CASSQDARVSYEQYF
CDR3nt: TGCGCCAGCAGCCAAGATGCCAGGGTATCCTACGAGCAGTACTTC

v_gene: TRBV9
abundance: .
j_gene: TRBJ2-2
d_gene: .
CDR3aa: CASQGDTGELFF
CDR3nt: TGTGCCAGCCAGGGCGACACCGGGGAGCTGTTTTTT

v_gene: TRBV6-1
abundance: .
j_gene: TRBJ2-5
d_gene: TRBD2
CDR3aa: CASSEWVRGDQETQYF
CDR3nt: TGTGCCAGCAGTGAATGGGTCCGGGGGGACCAAGAGACCCAGTACTTC

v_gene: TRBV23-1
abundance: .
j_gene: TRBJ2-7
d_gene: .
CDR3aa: CASSMPSGGSYEQYF
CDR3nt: TGCGCCAGCAGTATGCCGTCAGGGGGGTCCTACGAGCAGTACTTC

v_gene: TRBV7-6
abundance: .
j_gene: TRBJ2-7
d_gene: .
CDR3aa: CASSFTGNAEQYF
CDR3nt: TGTGCCAGCAGCTTCACAGGGAATGCCGAGCAGTACTTC

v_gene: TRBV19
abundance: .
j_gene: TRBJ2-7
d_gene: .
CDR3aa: CASSPQKYYEQYF
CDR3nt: TGTGCCAGTAGCCCCCAGAAGTATTACGAGCAGTACTTC

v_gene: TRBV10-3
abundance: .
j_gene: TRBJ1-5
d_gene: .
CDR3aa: CAISVGGGLGQPQHF
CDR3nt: TGTGCCATCAGTGTAGGGGGGGGGCTGGGTCAGCCCCAGCATTTT

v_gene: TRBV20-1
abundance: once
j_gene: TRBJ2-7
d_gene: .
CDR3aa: CSARGTYEQYF
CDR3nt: TGCAGTGCTAGAGGTACCTACGAGCAGTACTTC

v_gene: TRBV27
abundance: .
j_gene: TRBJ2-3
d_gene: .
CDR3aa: CASSTGSRGTDTQYF
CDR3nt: TGTGCCAGCAGTACAGGGAGTCGGGGCACAGATACGCAGTATTTT

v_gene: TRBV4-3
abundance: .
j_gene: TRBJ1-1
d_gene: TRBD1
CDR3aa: CASSQDRGDRGAEAFF
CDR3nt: TGCGCCAGCAGCCAAGATCGAGGTGACAGGGGCGCTGAAGCTTTCTTT

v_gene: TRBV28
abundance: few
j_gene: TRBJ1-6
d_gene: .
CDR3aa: CASRQSSSYNSPLHF
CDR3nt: TGTGCCAGCCGACAAAGCAGCTCCTATAATTCACCCCTCCACTTT

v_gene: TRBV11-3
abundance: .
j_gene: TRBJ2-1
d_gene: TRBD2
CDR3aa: CASSPTSGRENEQFF
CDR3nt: TGTGCCAGCAGCCCGACTAGCGGGAGAGAAAATGAGCAGTTCTTC

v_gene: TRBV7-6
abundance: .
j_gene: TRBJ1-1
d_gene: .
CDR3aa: CASSSMGGGAFF
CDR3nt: TGTGCCAGCAGCTCGATGGGGGGTGGAGCTTTCTTT

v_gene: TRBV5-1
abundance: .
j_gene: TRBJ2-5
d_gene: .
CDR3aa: CASSARQEETQYF
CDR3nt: TGCGCCAGCAGCGCCCGACAGGAAGAGACCCAGTACTTC

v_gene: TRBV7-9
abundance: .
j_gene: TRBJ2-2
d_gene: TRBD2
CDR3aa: CASSWSGGSTGELFF
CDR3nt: TGTGCCAGCAGCTGGTCGGGGGGGAGCACCGGGGAGCTGTTTTTT